The rows below give T cell receptor beta chains drawn from one sample of a study of early T cells in non-severe SARS-CoV-2 infection. TCRdb called the 5' RACE reads again in MiXCR, with one record for every CDR3 protein. Of around 60,000 distinct CDR3 sequences in the sample, about 13% were seen once. The sample taken for sequencing was whole blood. The receptors come from an adult who was a healthcare worker with PCR-confirmed SARS-CoV-2 infection or an uninfected control (not recorded which). Both conserved end residues are part of each CDR3. D genes are given only for firm matches. Some rows have no size entry. The others give once, few or many, or a class for an expanded clone.

J gene,V gene,D gene,clone size,CDR3 protein,CDR3 DNA
TRBJ2-5,TRBV18,NA,many,CASSRQETQYF,TGTGCCAGCTCACGCCAAGAGACCCAGTACTTC
TRBJ2-7,TRBV7-6,NA,NA,CASSPHGAYEQYF,TGTGCCAGCAGCCCCCACGGGGCCTACGAGCAGTACTTC
TRBJ2-7,TRBV6-9,NA,medium-sized,CASSGGTGPYF,TGTGCCAGCAGTGGGGGGACGGGGCCCTACTTC
TRBJ2-5,TRBV20-1,NA,NA,CSARDGRSARETQYF,TGCAGTGCTAGAGATGGGCGCTCTGCTAGGGAGACCCAGTACTTC
TRBJ2-2,TRBV15,NA,NA,CATSRIADKNTGELFF,TGTGCCACCAGCCGAATAGCGGATAAGAACACCGGGGAGCTGTTTTTT
TRBJ2-3,TRBV7-9,NA,few,CASSLPRANTDTQYF,TGTGCCAGCAGCTTACCCCGGGCCAACACAGATACGCAGTATTTT
TRBJ1-3,TRBV29-1,NA,few,CSVTSGNTIYF,TGCAGCGTCACATCTGGAAACACCATATATTTT
TRBJ2-3,TRBV11-2,TRBD2,many,CASSLEVAGTDTQYF,TGTGCCAGCAGCTTAGAGGTAGCGGGGACAGATACGCAGTATTTT
TRBJ2-5,TRBV29-1,NA,NA,CSVWSVETQYF,TGCAGCGTTTGGAGCGTCGAGACCCAGTACTTC
TRBJ2-7,TRBV29-1,NA,NA,CSVSPGLSYEQYF,TGCAGCGTCTCCCCGGGACTCTCCTACGAGCAGTACTTC
TRBJ2-5,TRBV7-2,TRBD2,NA,CASSSWVAGGKETQYF,TGTGCCAGCAGCTCCTGGGTAGCGGGGGGGAAAGAGACCCAGTACTTC
TRBJ2-7,TRBV6-6,TRBD1,few,CASSWDRLYEQYF,TGTGCCAGCAGTTGGGACAGGCTATACGAGCAGTACTTC